Following are 16 T cell receptor beta chains from one sample sequenced in a study of CD8 T cells in ankylosing spondylitis. General study findings and limits: Blood from ankylosing spondylitis patients appeared to carry a characteristic roughly 8-variant TCR beta motif.

TCRdb analysed the 5' RACE reads with MiXCR anew, one entry per CDR3 protein. The sample has over 400,000 distinct CDR3 sequences; roughly 26% are singletons. Their antigens are not known. Sequenced material: blood, either unsorted or a sorted T cell fraction (not recorded which). The receptors were gathered from a male donor with ankylosing spondylitis.

The chain couples TRBV5-1 to TRBJ1-1, with D maybe TRBD1 (6 bases). This CDR3 is 15 amino acids long. The V and J ends lost 5 bases and 1 base respectively, with 15 bases between them. Germline V gene data show CDR1 as SGHRS and CDR2 as YFSETQ. CDR3 coding DNA: TGCGCCAGCAGTCGTCAGGGGTCAGCGAACACTGAAGCTTTCTTT. Amino acid sequence: CASSRQGSANTEAFF.

The chain is built from TRBV19 and TRBJ1-1, with a tentative D call TRBD1 (6 bases). V lost 5 bases to trimming and J lost 6 bases, with 16 bases between them. There are 14 residues in the CDR3. Per germline, CDR1 LNHDA and CDR2 SQIVND (reference sequence). The CDR3 loop reads CASSEADWTAEAFF. DNA for the CDR3: TGTGCCAGTAGTGAAGCTGATTGGACAGCTGAAGCTTTCTTT.

The genes are TRBV6-1 and TRBJ1-1; 11 nucleotides align to TRBD1. CDR1 and CDR2 (germline): MNHNS, SASEGT. The CDR3 runs 14 residues. V gave up 6 bases and J gave up 12 bases; unmatched junction bases: 12. The CDR3 region is CASSQYTGTGGTFF. The CDR3 DNA sequence: TGTGCCAGCAGCCAGTATACCGGGACAGGGGGTACTTTCTTT.

The V call is TRBV12-3 or TRBV12-4, the J call TRBJ2-7; tentatively, D is TRBD2 (6 bases). The CDR3 loop spans 14 amino acids. Trimming left V 5 bases short and J 2 bases short, with 13 bases between. In nucleotides, the CDR3 is TGTGCCAGCAGTCCGGGACTGGTAACCTACGAGCAGTACTTC. Translating it yields CASSPGLVTYEQYF.

This clonotype was recorded at least ten times. The CDR3 spells CASSLAWGGSTEAFF. DNA of the CDR3: TGCGCCAGCAGCTTGGCCTGGGGGGGGAGCACTGAAGCTTTCTTT. This chain uses TRBV5-1 with TRBJ1-1; possibly TRBD1 for D (5 bases). This CDR3 is 15 amino acids long. Germline loops: CDR1 SGHRS, CDR2 YFSETQ. V was pared by 0 bases and J by 4 bases, with 13 bases between.

The chain carries TRBV20-1 and TRBJ1-1; D uncertain. Germline V gene lookup returns CDR1 DFQATT and CDR2 SNEGSKA (reference sequence). V lost 3 bases and J 4 bases, leaving 18 bases between the germline ends. This CDR3 spans 15 amino acids. The DNA of the CDR3 is TGCAGTGCTAGGCGTACACCCAGGTCGGGCACTGAAGCTTTCTTT. It codes for CSARRTPRSGTEAFF.

In its sample, this clonotype was seen a few times. The chain carries TRBV3-1 and TRBJ1-1; unclear D gene. Germline CDR1 reads LGHDT; CDR2 reads YNNKEL (reference sequence). CDR3 length equals 14 residues. The V end was cut by 6 bases, the J end by 2 bases, with 13 bases between. The CDR3 nucleotides are TGTGCCAGCAGTCGGACGAGCGGCAACACTGAAGCTTTCTTT. This gives the protein CASSRTSGNTEAFF.

There are a few counts of this clonotype. The chain combines TRBV5-1 with TRBJ2-1; D remains unclear. Trimming shortened V by 3 bases and J by 4 bases, and 20 bases separated the two germline ends. CDR1 SGHRS and CDR2 YFSETQ come from the germline V gene. The CDR3 has 17 residues. Here the CDR3 DNA reads TGCGCCAGCAGCTCACCCCCCGGGTCACCTGTATACAATGAGCAGTTCTTC. This codes for CASSSPPGSPVYNEQFF.

The chain uses TRBV27 and TRBJ1-2, with D unresolved. Trimming cost V 6 bases and J 7 bases, with 18 bases left between them. CDR1 and CDR2 (germline): MNHEY, SMNVEV (reference sequence). The CDR3 loop spans 14 amino acids. CDR3 in amino acids: CASRTSGVASGYTF. CDR3 in DNA: TGTGCCAGCAGAACTTCCGGGGTGGCGAGTGGCTACACCTTC.

This clonotype was found a few times. The J gene is TRBJ2-1, the V gene TRBV19; 10 nucleotides align to TRBD1. There are 15 residues in the CDR3. Trimming cost V 9 bases and J 5 bases; bases outside gene matches: 10. Germline values: CDR1 LNHDA, CDR2 SQIVND (reference sequence). The CDR3 bases are TGTGCCAGCGGGAACGGACAGGGGGTTGACAATGAGCAGTTCTTC. Translation: CASGNGQGVDNEQFF.

This chain connects TRBV2 to TRBJ2-2, with D perhaps matching TRBD1 (6 bases). V shed 6 bases and J shed 5 bases, with 16 bases lying between them. This CDR3 is 15 amino acids long. Germline CDR1 SNHLY, CDR2 FYNNEI. In DNA form, the CDR3 reads TGTGCCAGCAGACCGGGCCAGGGGAAGACCGGGGAGCTGTTTTTT. It encodes CASRPGQGKTGELFF.

V is TRBV24-1 and J is TRBJ1-2; D is possibly TRBD1 (5 bases). The CDR3 totals 14 residues. The germline gives CDR1 KGHDR, CDR2 SFDVKD. Trimming cost V 1 base and J 8 bases, with 13 bases left between them. DNA of the CDR3: TGTGCCACCAGTGATTTCCAGGGACTAGGCGGCTACACCTTC. Translation gives CATSDFQGLGGYTF.

The chain recombines TRBV3-1 with TRBJ2-5; 7 nucleotides agree with TRBD2. The CDR3 sequence is 15 residues long. The germline gives CDR1 LGHDT, CDR2 YNNKEL (reference sequence). Germline trimming cut 4 bases from V and 0 bases from J; bases unmatched to any gene: 5. The CDR3 loop reads CASSRSSGDQETQYF. CDR3 sequence (DNA): TGTGCCAGCAGCCGATCTAGCGGCGACCAAGAGACCCAGTACTTC.

J is TRBJ1-2 and V is TRBV5-6; D unclear. With 3 bases removed from V and 10 bases from J, the gap between germline ends came to 13 bases. The CDR3 is 12 amino acids. Per the germline V gene, CDR1 is SGHDT and CDR2 is YYEEEE. CDR3: CASSYDTRPYTF. The CDR3 DNA reads TGTGCCAGCAGCTATGACACCAGGCCCTACACCTTC.

This clonotype was observed a few times. The chain employs TRBV11-2 and TRBJ2-2, with 12 positions matching TRBD2. The germline V gene has CDR1 SGHAT and CDR2 FQNNGV. The CDR3 length is 18 residues. The V segment lost 5 bases and the J segment 2 bases; nucleotides outside the gene matches: 9. The CDR3 here is CASSQEPGLAGNTGELFF. CDR3 DNA sequence: TGTGCCAGCAGCCAAGAACCGGGACTAGCGGGTAACACCGGGGAGCTGTTTTTT. Filled out from reference TRBV11-2 and TRBJ2-2, the complete variable domain reads EAGVAQSPRYKIIEKRQSVAFWCNPISGHATLYWYQQILGQGPKLLIQFQNNGVVDDSQLPKDRFSAERLKGVDSTLKIQPAKLEDSAVYLCASSQEPGLAGNTGELFFGEGSRLTVL.

The chain combines TRBV11-3 with TRBJ2-5; maybe TRBD2 (7 bases). CDR1 and CDR2 (germline): SGHNT, YENEEA. This CDR3 is 13 amino acids long. V lost 3 bases, J lost 5 bases, and 10 bases lay in between. The CDR3 coding sequence is TGTGCCAGCAGCTTCAAGGGGGGGGAGACCCAGTACTTC. Translating gives CASSFKGGETQYF.